The T cell receptor beta chain under discussion was sequenced for a study of control samples from healthy donors and cancer patients. Profiled with immunoSEQ multiplex PCR; TCRdb holds only in-frame clones, not every one. The sample shows more than 100,000 clones, about nine tenths of them seen only once. The CDR3 runs 17 residues. Germline V CDR1 and CDR2: SGHTA, FQGTGA. After removal of 5 bases from V and 0 bases from J, the junction contained 7 bases not matched to a gene. This rearrangement joins TRBV7-3 to TRBJ2-3; TRBD1 agrees at 11 bases. The receptor's source is a man aged 35 to 55 in good health. The sample taken for sequencing was blood. The CDR3 is CASSPGTGGPSTDTQYF. CDR3 sequence (DNA): TGTGCCAGCAGCCCTGGGACAGGGGGGCCTAGCACAGATACGCAGTATTTT.